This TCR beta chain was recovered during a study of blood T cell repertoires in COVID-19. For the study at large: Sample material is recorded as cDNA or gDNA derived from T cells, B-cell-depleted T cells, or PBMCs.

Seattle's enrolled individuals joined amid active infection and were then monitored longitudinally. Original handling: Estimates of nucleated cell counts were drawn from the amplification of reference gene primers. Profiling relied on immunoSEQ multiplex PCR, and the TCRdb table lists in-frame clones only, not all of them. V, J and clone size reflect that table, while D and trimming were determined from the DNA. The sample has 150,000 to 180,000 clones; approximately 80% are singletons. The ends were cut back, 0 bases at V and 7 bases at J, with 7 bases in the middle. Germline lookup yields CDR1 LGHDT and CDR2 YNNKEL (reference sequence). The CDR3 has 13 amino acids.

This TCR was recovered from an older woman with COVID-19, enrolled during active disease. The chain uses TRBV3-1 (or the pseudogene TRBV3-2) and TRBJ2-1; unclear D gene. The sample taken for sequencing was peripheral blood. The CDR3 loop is CASSQEVRNEQFF. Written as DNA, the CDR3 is TGTGCCAGCAGCCAAGAAGTGAGGAATGAGCAGTTCTTC.